These 24 T cell receptor beta chains originate from one sample sequenced in a study of blood T cell repertoires in COVID-19. Here immunoSEQ multiplex PCR was the method, and the copy in TCRdb shows in-frame clones only, minus some. The table records around 170,000 clones, about 86% of them present only once. Sequencing was carried out using peripheral blood. These TCRs come from a man younger than 40 with active or convalescent COVID-19.

V and J are TRBV28 and TRBJ1-6; 11 bases are a match to TRBD1. The CDR3 extends over 17 amino acids. Trimming at V came to 4 bases and at J to 7 bases, leaving 9 bases not matched to a gene. The germline gives CDR1 MDHEN, CDR2 SYDVKM. The CDR3 nucleotides read TGTGCCAGCAGTTCCGGGACAGGGGGTACATTAAATTCACCCCTCCACTTT. Its translation: CASSSGTGGTLNSPLHF.

J is TRBJ1-2 and V is TRBV3-1 (or the pseudogene TRBV3-2); 8 nucleotides match TRBD1. This CDR3 is built from 15 residues. The V gene end was trimmed by 1 base and the J gene end by 7 bases; junction bases not matched to a gene: 8. From germline, CDR1 is LGHDT and CDR2 YNNKEL (reference sequence). Here the CDR3 reads CASSQAPDRGSGYTF. The CDR3 DNA reads TGTGCCAGCAGCCAAGCCCCCGACAGGGGCAGTGGCTACACCTTC.

This clone has more than one count but fewer than ten. The J gene is TRBJ1-2, the V gene TRBV4-1, with 9 positions matching TRBD1. V lost 0 bases, J lost 8 bases, and 4 bases stayed unmatched. The CDR3 contains 14 residues. The germline V gene has CDR1 MGHRA and CDR2 YSYEKL. This chain's CDR3 is CASSQDGTGNGYTF. CDR3 DNA: TGCGCCAGCAGCCAAGATGGGACAGGGAACGGCTACACCTTC.

The chain combines TRBV19 with TRBJ1-2; TRBD1 might be the D (5 bases). The V gene's germline CDR1 is LNHDA and CDR2 SQIVND (reference sequence). V lost 4 bases to trimming and J lost 2 bases, with 8 bases between them. The CDR3 contains 13 residues. This CDR3 reads CASSRAGNYGYTF. The DNA of the CDR3 is TGTGCCAGTAGTAGGGCAGGGAACTATGGCTACACCTTC.

V and J are TRBV3-1 (or the pseudogene TRBV3-2) and TRBJ2-2, with TRBD2 matching over 7 bases. V lost 6 bases, J lost 11 bases, and 12 bases stayed unmatched. This CDR3 is built from 14 residues. From germline, CDR1 is LGHDT and CDR2 YNNKEL (reference sequence). Here the CDR3 reads CASSVSSGRRELFF. The CDR3 bases are TGTGCCAGCAGTGTCTCTAGCGGCCGGAGAGAGCTGTTTTTT.

This sequence joins TRBV12-5 and TRBJ2-3; 7 nucleotides align to TRBD2. This CDR3 has 14 residues. Per the germline V gene, CDR1 is LGHNT and CDR2 is FRNRAP. The junction had 3 bases not matched to a gene; V was cut back by 2 bases and J by 4 bases. CDR3 region: CASGLFSGADTQYF. The CDR3, as DNA: TGTGCTAGTGGTTTGTTCAGCGGGGCAGATACGCAGTATTTT.

As DNA, the CDR3 is TGTGCCAGCTCACCACCCCTAGCGGGGGGGCCCAACAATGAGCAGTTCTTC. It specifies CASSPPLAGGPNNEQFF. The V gene is TRBV18, the J gene TRBJ2-1, with TRBD2 matching 12 bases. Germline CDR1 reads KGHSH; CDR2 reads LQKENI. This CDR3 is built from 17 residues. The V gene end was trimmed by 0 bases and the J gene end by 5 bases; junction bases not matched to a gene: 5.

The chain carries TRBV10-3 and TRBJ1-2; 8 positions match TRBD1. The V segment lost 5 bases and the J segment 3 bases; nucleotides outside the gene matches: 5. CDR1 ENHRY and CDR2 SYGVKD come from the germline V gene. The CDR3 length is 14 residues. DNA for the CDR3: TGTGCCATCAGTATAGGACAGGGAGACTATGGCTACACCTTC. Protein sequence: CAISIGQGDYGYTF.

This clone was seen only a few times. Other DNA sequences in this specimen translate into the identical CDR3. J is TRBJ2-3 and V is TRBV6-4; TRBD2 is a possible D gene (5 bases). Germline CDR1 MRHNA, CDR2 SNTAGT. The CDR3 totals 15 residues. V was trimmed by 3 bases and J by 0 bases, leaving 10 bases between them. The CDR3 nucleotides read TGTGCCAGCAGTGAGGGGAGCGGTAGCACAGATACGCAGTATTTT. It translates to CASSEGSGSTDTQYF.

This chain uses TRBV18 with TRBJ2-5; 11 positions match TRBD1. Germline V gene data show CDR1 as KGHSH and CDR2 as LQKENI. The V segment lost 6 bases and the J segment 4 bases; nucleotides outside the gene matches: 7. The CDR3 contains 15 residues. The DNA of the CDR3 is TGTGCCAGCTCTTCAGGACAGGGGGCGGTAGAGACCCAGTACTTC. Translating it yields CASSSGQGAVETQYF.

This clone was seen a single time. The chain links TRBV6-4 to TRBJ2-3, with 8 bases fitting TRBD2. The CDR3 length is 16 residues. Trimming cost V 5 bases and J 4 bases; bases outside gene matches: 11. CDR1 and CDR2 from the germline V gene are MRHNA and SNTAGT. DNA for the CDR3: TGTGCCAGCAGTAAGGAAGGCTCGGGAGGGGCAGATACGCAGTATTTT. Translation gives CASSKEGSGGADTQYF.

This chain joins TRBV6-5 and TRBJ1-5, with D possibly TRBD1 on 5 matching bases. Trimming pared 6 bases from V and 5 bases from J, leaving 17 bases between. Germline V CDR1 and CDR2: MNHEY, SVGAGI. The CDR3 runs to 15 residues. This CDR3 reads CASRALGRGYQPQHF. The CDR3, as DNA: TGTGCCAGCAGGGCCCTCGGGAGGGGATATCAGCCCCAGCATTTT.

The chain employs TRBV18 and TRBJ2-3; TRBD1 aligns across 8 bases. V trimming: 3 bases; J trimming: 1 base; junction bases outside the gene matches: 6. The CDR3 is 16 amino acids. The V gene's germline CDR1 is KGHSH and CDR2 LQKENI. The CDR3 sequence: CASSPSTGARTDTQYF. The CDR3 bases are TGTGCCAGCTCACCGTCGACAGGGGCCCGCACAGATACGCAGTATTTT.

The CDR3 DNA sequence: TGTGCCAGCAGCTTAGGACTAGCGGGAACAAGAAACACCGGGGAGCTGTTTTTT. Protein sequence: CASSLGLAGTRNTGELFF. V is TRBV13 and J is TRBJ2-2; 10 nucleotides line up with TRBD2. In germline, CDR1 is PRHDT, CDR2 FYEKMQ (reference sequence). Trimming took 0 bases from V and 2 from J; bases not matched to a gene: 6. The CDR3 is made up of 18 amino acids.

This rearrangement joins TRBV5-5 to TRBJ1-2; a weak D match, TRBD1 (5 bases). CDR1 and CDR2 (germline): SGHKS, YYEKEE (reference sequence). This CDR3 is 16 amino acids long. With 4 bases removed from V and 8 bases from J, the gap between germline ends came to 24 bases. The CDR3 region is CASSPGQGSLWGGYTF. CDR3 nucleotides: TGTGCCAGCAGCCCGGGTCAGGGCAGCCTCTGGGGAGGCTACACCTTC.

This clone was counted once. V usage is TRBV18 and J usage is TRBJ2-3; no reliable D call. The V gene lost 4 bases and the J gene lost 1 base, with 9 bases spanning the gap. CDR3 length: 14 amino acids. Germline assignment: CDR1 KGHSH and CDR2 LQKENI. The CDR3 DNA sequence: TGTGCCAGCTCACGGGTTGGGCGCACAGATACGCAGTATTTT. This codes for CASSRVGRTDTQYF.

This clone was seen just once. The V call is TRBV12-5, the J call TRBJ2-7; unclear D gene. The germline V gene has CDR1 LGHNT and CDR2 FRNRAP. The CDR3 has 13 amino acids. V lost 7 bases to trimming and J lost 0 bases, with 10 bases between them. CDR3 region: CASVRGTSYEQYF. The CDR3 DNA follows: TGTGCTAGTGTCCGCGGAACCTCCTACGAGCAGTACTTC.

CDR3 residues: CASKGQPGQPQHF. CDR3 DNA sequence: TGTGCCAGCAAAGGACAGCCCGGGCAGCCCCAGCATTTT. The chain uses TRBV6-5 and TRBJ1-5; a weak D match, TRBD1 (6 bases). V dropped 7 bases and J dropped 7 bases, with 14 bases sitting between them. CDR1 is MNHEY, CDR2 SVGAGI, per germline. There are 13 residues in the CDR3.

This clone was observed a handful of times. The rearrangement links TRBV6-5 to TRBJ2-3; 8 bases agree with TRBD2. J gave up 0 bases and V 2 bases, and 1 base lay outside the gene matches. This CDR3 spans 15 amino acids. Germline-derived CDR1 and CDR2 are MNHEY and SVGAGI. The CDR3 region is CASSYTSGSTDTQYF. The CDR3 DNA follows: TGTGCCAGCAGTTACACTAGCGGTAGCACAGATACGCAGTATTTT.

In this sample, this clone turned up once. The chain is built from TRBV2 and TRBJ2-5; D might be TRBD1 (6 bases). The CDR3 runs to 13 residues. Per germline, CDR1 SNHLY and CDR2 FYNNEI. V lost 4 bases and J 2 bases, leaving 8 bases between the germline ends. The CDR3: CASSVGGQETQYF. CDR3 in DNA: TGTGCCAGCAGTGTAGGGGGTCAAGAGACCCAGTACTTC.

The J gene is TRBJ2-7, the V gene TRBV30; 10 positions match TRBD1. V shed 5 bases, J shed 0 bases, and the junction held 4 bases outside the gene matches. This CDR3 is built from 14 residues. The germline CDR1 and CDR2 sequences are GTSNPN and SVGIG (reference sequence). The CDR3 DNA reads TGTGCCTGGGGGGACAGGGGTCTCTCCTACGAGCAGTACTTC. Its translation: CAWGDRGLSYEQYF. Looking up the rest from reference TRBV30 and TRBJ2-7 gives the full variable domain: SQTIHQWPATLVQPVGSPLSLECTVEGTSNPNLYWYRQAAGRGLQLLFYSVGIGQISSEVPQNLSASRPQDRQFILSSKKLLLSDSGFYLCAWGDRGLSYEQYFGPGTRLTVT.

The chain recombines TRBV12-5 with TRBJ2-5; 7 positions match TRBD1. In germline, CDR1 is LGHNT, CDR2 FRNRAP. CDR3 length: 15 residues. V gave up 0 bases and J gave up 1 base; unmatched junction bases: 2. CDR3 DNA sequence: TGTGCTAGTGGTTTGGTAGGGACAGCCCAAGAGACCCAGTACTTC. Translation: CASGLVGTAQETQYF.

As for this clone: Additional DNA sequences in this sample encode the identical CDR3. V gene TRBV19 combines with J gene TRBJ2-1; 7 bases agree with TRBD2. Germline CDR1 and CDR2: LNHDA and SQIVND (reference sequence). The J segment lost 0 bases and the V segment lost 3 bases, leaving 2 bases of the junction unmatched. This CDR3 has 15 amino acids. The CDR3 sequence is CASSMGGSSYNEQFF. The CDR3 DNA sequence: TGTGCCAGTAGTATGGGAGGGAGCTCCTACAATGAGCAGTTCTTC. The full variable domain, in which reference TRBV19 and TRBJ2-1 provide the parts outside the CDR3, is DGGITQSPKYLFRKEGQNVTLSCEQNLNHDAMYWYRQDPGQGLRLIYYSQIVNDFQKGDIAEGYSVSREKKESFPLTVTSAQKNPTAFYLCASSMGGSSYNEQFFGPGTRLTVL.

The chain links TRBV2 to TRBJ2-3; 10 nucleotides line up with TRBD1. The CDR3 covers 14 residues. Germline-derived CDR1 and CDR2 are SNHLY and FYNNEI. V trimming: 7 bases; J trimming: 1 base; junction bases outside the gene matches: 2. CDR3: CASTGTGGTDTQYF. The CDR3 nucleotides read TGTGCCAGCACCGGGACAGGGGGCACAGATACGCAGTATTTT.